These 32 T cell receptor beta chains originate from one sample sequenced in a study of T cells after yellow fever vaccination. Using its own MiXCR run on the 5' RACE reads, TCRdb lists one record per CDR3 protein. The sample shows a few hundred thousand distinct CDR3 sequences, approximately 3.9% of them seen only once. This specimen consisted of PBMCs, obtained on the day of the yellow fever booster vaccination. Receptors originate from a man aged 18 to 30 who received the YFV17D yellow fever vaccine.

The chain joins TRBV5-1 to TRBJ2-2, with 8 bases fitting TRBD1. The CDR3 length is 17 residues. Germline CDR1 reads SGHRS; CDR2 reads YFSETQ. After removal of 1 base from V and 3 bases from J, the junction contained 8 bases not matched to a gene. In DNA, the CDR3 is TGCGCCAGCAGCTTGACCCTGACAGGGGTGGACACCGGGGAGCTGTTTTTT. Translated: CASSLTLTGVDTGELFF.

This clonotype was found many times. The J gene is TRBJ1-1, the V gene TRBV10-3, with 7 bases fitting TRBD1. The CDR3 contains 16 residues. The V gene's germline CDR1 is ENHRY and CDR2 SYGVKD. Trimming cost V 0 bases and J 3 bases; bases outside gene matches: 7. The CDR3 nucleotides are TGTGCCATCAGTGAGTCGGGAGGGGGCGCGGACACTGAAGCTTTCTTT. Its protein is CAISESGGGADTEAFF.

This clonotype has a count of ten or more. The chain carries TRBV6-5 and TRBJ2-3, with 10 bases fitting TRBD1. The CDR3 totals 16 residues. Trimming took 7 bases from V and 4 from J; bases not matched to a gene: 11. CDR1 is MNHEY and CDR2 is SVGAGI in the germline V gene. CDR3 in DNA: TGTGCCAGCACCCCCAGGGCGGGACAGGGGCCAGATACGCAGTATTTT. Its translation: CASTPRAGQGPDTQYF.

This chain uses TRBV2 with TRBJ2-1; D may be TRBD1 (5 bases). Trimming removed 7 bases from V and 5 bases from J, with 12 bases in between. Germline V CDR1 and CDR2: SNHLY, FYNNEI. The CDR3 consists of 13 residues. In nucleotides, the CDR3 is TGTGCCAGCACTCCTTCCAGGGACAATGAGCAGTTCTTC. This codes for CASTPSRDNEQFF.

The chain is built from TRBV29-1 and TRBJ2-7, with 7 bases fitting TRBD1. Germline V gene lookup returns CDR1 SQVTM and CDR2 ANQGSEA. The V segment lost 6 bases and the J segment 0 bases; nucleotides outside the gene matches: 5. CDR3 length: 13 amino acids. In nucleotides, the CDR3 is TGCAGCGTGACAGGGAGTAACTCCTACGAGCAGTACTTC. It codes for CSVTGSNSYEQYF.

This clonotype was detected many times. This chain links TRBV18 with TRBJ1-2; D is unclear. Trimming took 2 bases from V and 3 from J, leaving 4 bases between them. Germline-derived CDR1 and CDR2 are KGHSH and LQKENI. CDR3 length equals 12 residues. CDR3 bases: TGTGCCAGCTCACCAGGATACTATGGCTACACCTTC. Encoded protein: CASSPGYYGYTF.

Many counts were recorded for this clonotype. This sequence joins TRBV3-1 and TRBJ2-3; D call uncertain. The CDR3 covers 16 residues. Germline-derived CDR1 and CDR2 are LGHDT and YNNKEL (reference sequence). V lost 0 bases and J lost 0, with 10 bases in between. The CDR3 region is CASSQDPAPSTDTQYF. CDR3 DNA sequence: TGTGCCAGCAGCCAAGATCCGGCTCCTAGCACAGATACGCAGTATTTT.

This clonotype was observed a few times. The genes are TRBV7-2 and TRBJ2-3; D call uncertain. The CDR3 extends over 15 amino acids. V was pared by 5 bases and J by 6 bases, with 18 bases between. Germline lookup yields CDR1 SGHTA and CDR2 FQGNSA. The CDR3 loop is CASSGRLHGVDTQYF. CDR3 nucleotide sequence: TGTGCCAGCAGCGGCCGACTTCATGGGGTTGATACGCAGTATTTT. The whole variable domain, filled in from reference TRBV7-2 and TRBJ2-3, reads GAGVSQSPSNKVTEKGKDVELRCDPISGHTALYWYRQSLGQGLEFLIYFQGNSAPDKSGLPSDRFSAERTGGSVSTLTIQRTQQEDSAVYLCASSGRLHGVDTQYFGPGTRLTVL.

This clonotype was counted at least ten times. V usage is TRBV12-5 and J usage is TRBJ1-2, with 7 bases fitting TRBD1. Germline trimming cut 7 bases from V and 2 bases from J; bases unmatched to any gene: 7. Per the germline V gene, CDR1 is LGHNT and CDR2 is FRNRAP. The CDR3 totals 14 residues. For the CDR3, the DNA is TGTGCTAGTGTCCCGGGACAGCACAACTATGGCTACACCTTC. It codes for CASVPGQHNYGYTF.

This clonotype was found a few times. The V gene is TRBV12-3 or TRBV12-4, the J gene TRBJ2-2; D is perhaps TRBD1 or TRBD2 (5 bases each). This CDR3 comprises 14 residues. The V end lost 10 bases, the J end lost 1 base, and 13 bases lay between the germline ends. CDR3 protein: CATPWGMNTGELFF. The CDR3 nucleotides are TGTGCCACCCCCTGGGGGATGAACACCGGGGAGCTGTTTTTT.

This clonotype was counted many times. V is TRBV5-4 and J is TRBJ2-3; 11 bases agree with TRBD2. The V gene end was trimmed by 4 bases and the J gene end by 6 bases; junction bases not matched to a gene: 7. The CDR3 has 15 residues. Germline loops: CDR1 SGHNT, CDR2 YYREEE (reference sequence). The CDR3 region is CASSVGTSGGDTQYF. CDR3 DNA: TGTGCCAGCAGCGTCGGGACTAGCGGCGGGGATACGCAGTATTTT.

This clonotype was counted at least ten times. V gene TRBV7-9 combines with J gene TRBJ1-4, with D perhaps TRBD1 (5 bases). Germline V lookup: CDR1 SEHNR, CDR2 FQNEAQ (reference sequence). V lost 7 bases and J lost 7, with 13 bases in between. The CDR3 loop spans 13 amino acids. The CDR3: CASTLQGIEKLFF. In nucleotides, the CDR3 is TGTGCCAGCACCTTGCAGGGTATTGAAAAACTGTTTTTT.

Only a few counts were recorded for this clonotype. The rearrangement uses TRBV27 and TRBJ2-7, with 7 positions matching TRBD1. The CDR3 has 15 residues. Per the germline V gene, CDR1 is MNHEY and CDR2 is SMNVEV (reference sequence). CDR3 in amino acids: CASSLPGQSSHEQYV. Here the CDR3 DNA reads TGTGCCAGCAGTTTACCGGGACAGAGCTCCCACGAGCAGTACGTC.

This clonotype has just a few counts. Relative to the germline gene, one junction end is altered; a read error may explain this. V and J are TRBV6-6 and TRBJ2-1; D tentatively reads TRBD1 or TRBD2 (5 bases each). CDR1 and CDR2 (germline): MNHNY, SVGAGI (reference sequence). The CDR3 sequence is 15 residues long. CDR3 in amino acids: CASSYLSGAGTLPFF. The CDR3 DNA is TGTGCCAGCAGTTACTTGTCCGGAGCCGGGACCCTTCCTTTTTTC.

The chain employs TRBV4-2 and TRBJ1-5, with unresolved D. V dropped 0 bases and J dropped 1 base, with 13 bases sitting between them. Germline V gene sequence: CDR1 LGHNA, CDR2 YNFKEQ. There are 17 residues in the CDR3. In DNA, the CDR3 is TGTGCCAGCAGCCAAGACCCCGGGGTTAGGAGCAATCAGCCCCAGCATTTT. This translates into CASSQDPGVRSNQPQHF.

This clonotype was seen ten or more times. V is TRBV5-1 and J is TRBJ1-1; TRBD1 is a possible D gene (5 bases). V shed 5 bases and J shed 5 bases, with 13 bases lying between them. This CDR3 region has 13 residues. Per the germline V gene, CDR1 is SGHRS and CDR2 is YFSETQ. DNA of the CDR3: TGCGCCAGCAGTAAGAAGGGGATAACTGAAGCTTTCTTT. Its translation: CASSKKGITEAFF.

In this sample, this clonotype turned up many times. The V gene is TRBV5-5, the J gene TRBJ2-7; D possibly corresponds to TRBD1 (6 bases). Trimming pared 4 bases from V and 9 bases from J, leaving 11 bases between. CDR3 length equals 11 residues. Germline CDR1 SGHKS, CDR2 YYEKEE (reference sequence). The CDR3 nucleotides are TGTGCCAGCAGCAGGGACAACCGGCAGTACTTC. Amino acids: CASSRDNRQYF. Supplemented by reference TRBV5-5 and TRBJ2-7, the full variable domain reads DAGVTQSPTHLIKTRGQQVTLRCSPISGHKSVSWYQQVLGQGPQFIFQYYEKEERGRGNFPDRFSARQFPNYSSELNVNALLLGDSALYLCASSRDNRQYFGPGTRLTVT.

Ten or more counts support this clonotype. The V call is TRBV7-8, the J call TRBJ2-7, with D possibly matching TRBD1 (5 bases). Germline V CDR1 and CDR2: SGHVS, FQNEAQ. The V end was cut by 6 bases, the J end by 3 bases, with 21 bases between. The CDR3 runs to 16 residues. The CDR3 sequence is CASSVGSGQGSYEQYF. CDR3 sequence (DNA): TGTGCCAGCAGTGTGGGTTCCGGTCAGGGAAGCTACGAGCAGTACTTC.

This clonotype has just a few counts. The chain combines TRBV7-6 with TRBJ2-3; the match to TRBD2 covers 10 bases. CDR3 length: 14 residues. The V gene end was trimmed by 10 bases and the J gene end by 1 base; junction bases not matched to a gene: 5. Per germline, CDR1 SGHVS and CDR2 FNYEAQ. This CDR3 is CATRAGGGTDTQYF. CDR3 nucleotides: TGTGCCACCAGAGCGGGGGGGGGCACAGATACGCAGTATTTT.

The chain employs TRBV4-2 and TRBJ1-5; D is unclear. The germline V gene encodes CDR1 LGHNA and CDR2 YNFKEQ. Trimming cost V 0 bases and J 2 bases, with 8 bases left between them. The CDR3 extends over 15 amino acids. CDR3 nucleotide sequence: TGTGCCAGCAGCCAAGAGGGTATGCGCAATCAGCCCCAGCATTTT. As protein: CASSQEGMRNQPQHF.

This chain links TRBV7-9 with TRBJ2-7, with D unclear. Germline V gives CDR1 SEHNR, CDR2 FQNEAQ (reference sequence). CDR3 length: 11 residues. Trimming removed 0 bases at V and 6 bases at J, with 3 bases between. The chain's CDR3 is CASSLALEQYF. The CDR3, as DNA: TGTGCCAGCAGCTTAGCTCTCGAGCAGTACTTC.

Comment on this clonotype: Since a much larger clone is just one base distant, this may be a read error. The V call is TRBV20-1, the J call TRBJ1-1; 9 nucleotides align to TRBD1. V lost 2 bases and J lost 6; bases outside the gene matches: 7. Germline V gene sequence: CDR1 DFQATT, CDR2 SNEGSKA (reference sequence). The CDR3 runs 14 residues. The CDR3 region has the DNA TGCAGTGCTAGACCGGGACAGGGTGTCTCTGAAGCTTTCTTT. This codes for CSARPGQGVSEAFF.

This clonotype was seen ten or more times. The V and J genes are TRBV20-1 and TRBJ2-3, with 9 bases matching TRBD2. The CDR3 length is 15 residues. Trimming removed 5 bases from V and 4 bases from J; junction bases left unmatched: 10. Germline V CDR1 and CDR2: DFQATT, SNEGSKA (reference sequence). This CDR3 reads CSALAGDRRADTQYF. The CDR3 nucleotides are TGCAGTGCTTTAGCGGGGGACCGGCGCGCAGATACGCAGTATTTT.

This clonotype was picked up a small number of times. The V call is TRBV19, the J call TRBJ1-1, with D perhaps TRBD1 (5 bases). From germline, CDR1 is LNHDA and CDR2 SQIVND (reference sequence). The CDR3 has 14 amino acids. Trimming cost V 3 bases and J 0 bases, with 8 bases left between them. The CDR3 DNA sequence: TGTGCCAGTAGTATGCGGGGACTGAACACTGAAGCTTTCTTT. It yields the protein CASSMRGLNTEAFF.

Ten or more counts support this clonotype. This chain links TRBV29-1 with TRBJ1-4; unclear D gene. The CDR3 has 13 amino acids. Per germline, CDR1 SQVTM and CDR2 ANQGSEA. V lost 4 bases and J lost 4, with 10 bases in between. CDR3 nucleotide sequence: TGCAGCGTTGCGGAGAGGATTAATGAAAAACTGTTTTTT. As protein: CSVAERINEKLFF.

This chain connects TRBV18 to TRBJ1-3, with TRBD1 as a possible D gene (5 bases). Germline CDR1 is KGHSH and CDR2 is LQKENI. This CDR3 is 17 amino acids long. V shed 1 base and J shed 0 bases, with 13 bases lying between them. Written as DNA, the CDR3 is TGTGCCAGCTCACCACTGCAAGGGGAAAGCTCTGGAAACACCATATATTTT. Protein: CASSPLQGESSGNTIYF.

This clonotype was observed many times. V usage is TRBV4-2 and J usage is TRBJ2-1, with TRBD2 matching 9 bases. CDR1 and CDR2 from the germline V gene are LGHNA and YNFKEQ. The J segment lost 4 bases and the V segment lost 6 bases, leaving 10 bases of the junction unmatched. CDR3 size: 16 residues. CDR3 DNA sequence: TGTGCCAGCAGGCTACAGCGGGGGGACCCTTACAATGAGCAGTTCTTC. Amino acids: CASRLQRGDPYNEQFF.

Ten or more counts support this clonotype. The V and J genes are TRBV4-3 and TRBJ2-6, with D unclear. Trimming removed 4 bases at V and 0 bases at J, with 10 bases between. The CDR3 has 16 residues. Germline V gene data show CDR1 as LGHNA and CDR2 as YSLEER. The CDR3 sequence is CASSPSGFSGANVLTF. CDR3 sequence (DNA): TGCGCCAGCAGCCCCTCAGGATTCTCTGGGGCCAACGTCCTGACTTTC.

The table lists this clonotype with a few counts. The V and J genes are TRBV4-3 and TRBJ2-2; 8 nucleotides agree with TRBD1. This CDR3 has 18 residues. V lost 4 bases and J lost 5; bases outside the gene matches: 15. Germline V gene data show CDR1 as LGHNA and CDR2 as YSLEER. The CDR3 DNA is TGCGCCAGCAGCCGACTGGGACAGGCGGGTTTTGAAACCGGGGAGCTGTTTTTT. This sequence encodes CASSRLGQAGFETGELFF.

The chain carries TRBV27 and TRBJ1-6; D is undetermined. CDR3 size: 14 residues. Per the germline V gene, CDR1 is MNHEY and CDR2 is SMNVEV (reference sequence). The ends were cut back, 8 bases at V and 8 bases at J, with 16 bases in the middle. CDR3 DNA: TGTGCCAGCTCAGTGGTGGGCATTTATTCACCCCTCCACTTT. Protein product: CASSVVGIYSPLHF.

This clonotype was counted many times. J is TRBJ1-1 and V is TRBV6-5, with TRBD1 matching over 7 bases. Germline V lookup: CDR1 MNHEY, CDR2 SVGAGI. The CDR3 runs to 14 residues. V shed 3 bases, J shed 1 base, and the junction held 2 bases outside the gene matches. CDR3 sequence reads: CASSYQGGNTEAFF. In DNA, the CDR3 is TGTGCCAGCAGTTATCAGGGGGGGAACACTGAAGCTTTCTTT.

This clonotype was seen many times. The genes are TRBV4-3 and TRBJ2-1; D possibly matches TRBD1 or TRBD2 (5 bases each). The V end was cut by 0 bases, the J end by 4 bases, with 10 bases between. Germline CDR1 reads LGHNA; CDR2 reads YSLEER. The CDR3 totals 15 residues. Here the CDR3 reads CASSQDGGSYNEQFF. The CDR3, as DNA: TGCGCCAGCAGCCAAGATGGGGGTTCGTACAATGAGCAGTTCTTC.